This TCR beta chain is from a study of T cell repertoires in cytomegalovirus infection (dated by TCRdb to the late 2010s). About the full investigation: Donor HLA type was relevant to the analysis, because carriage of CMV infection together with the matching HLA type was indicated by public TCR beta signatures. Beyond this particular receptor, the publication reports: In both this cohort and an independent roughly 350-donor cohort, the cumulative frequency of public TCR beta family members distinguished carriers of CMV infection plus the relevant HLA type. The ex vivo response was dominated by HLA-C-restricted CMV-specific TCR beta clonotypes, and the single most frequent clonotype in two of eight donors was supplied by these HLA-C-restricted clonotypes.

From its cysteine to its phenylalanine, the CDR3 spans 14 amino acids. Just CDR3 DNA is preserved here, 42 bases in frame from base 1. The trim is 2 bases for V and 7 bases for J, with a gap of 11 bases between the germline ends. CDR1 and CDR2 were assigned from the germline V gene (reference sequence) as SEHNR and FQNEAQ. This clonotype was seen ten or more times. The clone's antigen remains unknown. It has no much larger one-base neighbor in the sample; base qualities were not kept. Instrument on record: Illumina HiSeq 1500. The public reads were quality trimmed at Q25 with fastp and then assembled into clones with MiXCR by TCRdb, keeping productive beta chains. Entries that share a CDR3 protein sequence are merged under the most common genes and DNA. Within this sample are 560,000 or so distinct CDR3 sequences, with 16% of them counted one time only. Roughly a quarter of the sample rests with the top ten.

The source material was CD8+ T cells from PBMCs. Recombination linked TRBV7-9 to TRBJ2-2; TRBD1 is a possible D gene, resting on 6 matching bases. The receptor's source is a human donor in good health (CMV status not recorded). Some clones in this sample may be carry-over from other donors' samples. In nucleotides, the sequence is TGTGCCAGCAGCTTAACTGGGGGCATCGGGGAGCTGTTTTTT. Its translation reads: CASSLTGGIGELFF.